These 20 T cell receptor beta chains share one sample of origin, sequenced in a study of T-cell reconstitution after alpha-beta-depleted transplantation in children. The TCRbeta library incorporated unique molecular identifiers. TCRdb called the PCR reads again in MiXCR, with one record for every CDR3 protein. The sample contains just under 550,000 distinct CDR3 sequences, approximately 20% of which appear only once. Sequencing used PBMCs from the stem cell graft donor, obtained from the stem cell graft. Receptors originate from a human donor who donated a stem cell graft to a child with acute lymphoblastic leukemia.

This clonotype was detected a few times. The chain recombines TRBV25-1 with TRBJ2-3; a weak D match, TRBD2 (6 bases). V gave up 4 bases and J gave up 4 bases, with 12 bases separating them. This CDR3 has 14 amino acids. CDR1 is MGHDK and CDR2 is SYGVNS in the germline V gene. In DNA form, the CDR3 reads TGTGCCAGCAGTGCCGGGAGAGGGGCAGATACGCAGTATTTT. This gives the protein CASSAGRGADTQYF.

The chain joins TRBV5-1 to TRBJ2-7, with no clear D. This CDR3 has 13 amino acids. CDR1 and CDR2 from the germline V gene are SGHRS and YFSETQ. V lost 5 bases, J lost 2 bases, and 11 bases lay in between. The DNA for the CDR3 is TGCGCCAGCAGACCTGACGCGGCCTACGAGCAGTACTTC. Translated, it gives CASRPDAAYEQYF.

This rearrangement joins TRBV5-1 to TRBJ1-1; D might be TRBD1 (6 bases). The germline V gene has CDR1 SGHRS and CDR2 YFSETQ. The CDR3 spans 15 residues. With 3 bases removed from V and 5 bases from J, the gap between germline ends came to 17 bases. The CDR3 is CASSWGHEGGTEAFF. DNA for the CDR3: TGCGCCAGCAGCTGGGGACACGAAGGTGGGACTGAAGCTTTCTTT.

This clonotype was seen a few times. This chain joins TRBV5-1 and TRBJ2-3; D gene uncertain. The CDR3 has 16 residues. Trimming removed 5 bases from V and 1 base from J, with 17 bases in between. Germline CDR1 is SGHRS and CDR2 is YFSETQ. The CDR3 DNA is TGCGCCAGCAGTCGACGAGTCCCCCTCGGCACAGATACGCAGTATTTT. It encodes CASSRRVPLGTDTQYF.

This clonotype appeared many times. The junction departs from the called germline gene at one end, perhaps through a read error. The rearrangement joins TRBV5-1 to TRBJ2-7, with a possible D match to TRBD2 (6 bases). The V gene's germline CDR1 is SGHRS and CDR2 YFSETQ. The length of the CDR3 is 14 residues. The CDR3 DNA is TGTGCCAGCAGCTTAGACGGGGGATCCTACGAGCAGTACTTC. Translated: CASSLDGGSYEQYF.

The sample holds a few counts of this clonotype. V usage is TRBV19 and J usage is TRBJ1-1; D is possibly TRBD1 (5 bases). This CDR3 comprises 14 residues. Germline assignment: CDR1 LNHDA and CDR2 SQIVND (reference sequence). Trimming took 5 bases from V and 6 from J, leaving 16 bases between them. The CDR3 here is CASSAHGGTAEAFF. The CDR3 DNA reads as TGTGCCAGTAGTGCCCACGGGGGGACGGCTGAAGCTTTCTTT. Combining the CDR3 with reference TRBV19 and TRBJ1-1 gives the whole variable domain DGGITQSPKYLFRKEGQNVTLSCEQNLNHDAMYWYRQDPGQGLRLIYYSQIVNDFQKGDIAEGYSVSREKKESFPLTVTSAQKNPTAFYLCASSAHGGTAEAFFGQGTRLTVV.

This sequence joins TRBV5-5 and TRBJ1-2; 12 bases align to TRBD1. Trimming at V came to 0 bases and at J to 4 bases, leaving 4 bases not matched to a gene. The CDR3 runs to 16 residues. CDR1 is SGHKS and CDR2 is YYEKEE in the germline V gene (reference sequence). The CDR3 loop reads CASSLVGQGAGYGYTF. In DNA form, the CDR3 reads TGTGCCAGCAGCTTGGTGGGACAGGGGGCCGGCTATGGCTACACCTTC.

This clonotype came up a few times. The chain has TRBV29-1 and TRBJ2-7; 8 nucleotides align to TRBD1. Germline lookup yields CDR1 SQVTM and CDR2 ANQGSEA. CDR3 length: 11 amino acids. V gave up 5 bases and J gave up 6 bases; unmatched junction bases: 3. The CDR3 protein is CSVSDRGEQYF. For the CDR3, the DNA is TGCAGCGTTTCTGACAGGGGCGAGCAGTACTTC.

This clonotype was observed a few times. J is TRBJ2-1 and V is TRBV27; tentatively, D is TRBD2 (5 bases). V was trimmed by 3 bases and J by 8 bases, leaving 14 bases between them. CDR3 length equals 14 residues. The germline CDR1 and CDR2 sequences are MNHEY and SMNVEV (reference sequence). The CDR3 DNA reads as TGTGCCAGCAGTTTTTACGGGATTGGCGATGAGCAGTTCTTC. Translated: CASSFYGIGDEQFF.

The chain has TRBV5-1 and TRBJ1-6, with TRBD1 identical over 9 bases. This CDR3 contains 20 residues. Germline CDR1 and CDR2: SGHRS and YFSETQ. V lost 0 bases and J lost 0; bases outside the gene matches: 10. CDR3 residues: CASSLAVDRGSSSYNSPLHF. The DNA of the CDR3 is TGCGCCAGCAGCTTGGCCGTCGACAGGGGGTCGAGCTCCTATAATTCACCCCTCCACTTT.

The rearrangement joins TRBV3-1 to TRBJ2-2; no firm D call. The V and J ends lost 4 bases and 6 bases respectively, with 15 bases between them. CDR1 and CDR2 (germline): LGHDT, YNNKEL (reference sequence). CDR3 size: 15 residues. The CDR3 DNA is TGTGCCAGCAGCCGCCGCGACAACGGTCCCGGGGAGCTGTTTTTT. It yields the protein CASSRRDNGPGELFF.

The J gene is TRBJ2-5, the V gene TRBV5-1, with 13 bases fitting TRBD2. The CDR3 loop spans 17 amino acids. V shed 0 bases and J 1 base; nucleotides not matched to a gene: 3. Looked up from germline, CDR1 is SGHRS and CDR2 is YFSETQ. DNA for the CDR3: TGCGCCAGCAGCTTGGGGACTAGCGGGAGTTTCCAAGAGACCCAGTACTTC. Translating it yields CASSLGTSGSFQETQYF.

V and J are TRBV10-3 and TRBJ1-5; 10 positions agree with TRBD1. Trimming at V came to 11 bases and at J to 4 bases, leaving 8 bases not matched to a gene. Per germline, CDR1 ENHRY and CDR2 SYGVKD. There are 14 residues in the CDR3. In DNA, the CDR3 is TGTGCCTCCGCCGGGACAGGGGAAAATCAGCCCCAGCATTTT. Translation: CASAGTGENQPQHF.

There are a few counts of this clonotype. The rearrangement uses TRBV3-1 and TRBJ1-2, with D hard to call. CDR1 LGHDT and CDR2 YNNKEL come from the germline V gene (reference sequence). V was pared by 4 bases and J by 1 base, with 16 bases between. The CDR3 has 16 residues. CDR3: CASSPPISDLNYGYTF. As DNA, the CDR3 is TGTGCCAGCAGCCCTCCCATCTCAGATCTTAACTATGGCTACACCTTC.

This clonotype was seen only a few times. Written as DNA, the CDR3 is TGCGCCAGCAGCCAAGAGTGGGGGACCGACTACTACGAGCAGTACTTC. Amino acids: CASSQEWGTDYYEQYF. V is TRBV4-1 and J is TRBJ2-7, with D possibly called TRBD1 or TRBD2 (5 bases each). Trimming removed 0 bases at V and 3 bases at J, with 15 bases between. The CDR3 consists of 16 residues. CDR1 is MGHRA and CDR2 is YSYEKL in the germline V gene.

This clonotype was seen a few times. This chain connects TRBV5-6 to TRBJ1-2; 7 bases match TRBD1. CDR1 SGHDT and CDR2 YYEEEE come from the germline V gene. V dropped 3 bases and J dropped 6; count of bases not matched to a gene: 11. The CDR3 has 15 amino acids. The CDR3 loop reads CASSYFSLQGNGYTF. The DNA for the CDR3 is TGTGCCAGCAGCTATTTCTCCCTACAGGGGAATGGCTACACCTTC.

The V gene is TRBV18, the J gene TRBJ2-2; 9 positions match TRBD1. Germline V gives CDR1 KGHSH, CDR2 LQKENI. The CDR3 is 15 amino acids. V dropped 2 bases and J dropped 5; count of bases not matched to a gene: 3. CDR3: CASSPGTGRTGELFF. The CDR3 coding sequence is TGTGCCAGCTCACCAGGGACAGGGCGAACCGGGGAGCTGTTTTTT.

The chain couples TRBV12-3 or TRBV12-4 to TRBJ2-4, with unresolved D. The length of the CDR3 is 16 residues. Trimming removed 4 bases at V and 0 bases at J, with 13 bases between. CDR3 sequence: CASSSWSTIAKNIQYF. CDR3 coding DNA: TGTGCCAGCAGTTCTTGGTCCACAATAGCCAAAAACATTCAGTACTTC.

V and J are TRBV5-1 and TRBJ1-1, with D unresolved. With 9 bases removed from V and 0 bases from J, the gap between germline ends came to 15 bases. Germline V CDR1 and CDR2: SGHRS, YFSETQ. The CDR3 has 14 residues. The CDR3 sequence is CATCTGDLNTEAFF. The CDR3 nucleotides are TGCGCCACGTGCACGGGAGACTTGAACACTGAAGCTTTCTTT.

This sequence joins TRBV4-1 and TRBJ2-7, with D perhaps TRBD1 or TRBD2 (5 bases each). The CDR3 totals 15 residues. Germline V gene sequence: CDR1 MGHRA, CDR2 YSYEKL. V dropped 4 bases and J dropped 0 bases, with 13 bases sitting between them. The CDR3 DNA reads TGCGCCAGCAGCCCCGGGACCTGGAGCTCCTACGAGCAGTACTTC. Its protein is CASSPGTWSSYEQYF.